What follows describes a single T cell receptor (beta chain). The data belong to a study of blood T cell repertoires in COVID-19. Overall study context: Nucleic acid was either cDNA or gDNA, and it came from T cells, B-cell-depleted T cells, or PBMCs.

Germline values: CDR1 KGHDR, CDR2 SFDVKD. The CDR3 contains 16 residues. J was trimmed by 3 bases and V by 2 bases; bases with no gene match: 5. Participant age was roughly 18 to 89 years, and participants resided in about two dozen US areas. Repertoires were generated with immunoSEQ multiplex PCR, while TCRdb's copy carries only in-frame clones and drops some. The table shows hundreds of thousands of clones, with 75% to 90% occurring only once. Sequencing was carried out using PBMCs or T cells enriched from blood (not recorded which). V usage is TRBV24-1 and J usage is TRBJ2-1; 8 bases align to TRBD1. This TCR was recovered from a man aged 25-40 years who had recovered from COVID-19. Written as DNA, the CDR3 is TGTGCCACCAGTGATTCACAGGGGGAATTCTACAATGAGCAGTTCTTC. Translated: CATSDSQGEFYNEQFF.